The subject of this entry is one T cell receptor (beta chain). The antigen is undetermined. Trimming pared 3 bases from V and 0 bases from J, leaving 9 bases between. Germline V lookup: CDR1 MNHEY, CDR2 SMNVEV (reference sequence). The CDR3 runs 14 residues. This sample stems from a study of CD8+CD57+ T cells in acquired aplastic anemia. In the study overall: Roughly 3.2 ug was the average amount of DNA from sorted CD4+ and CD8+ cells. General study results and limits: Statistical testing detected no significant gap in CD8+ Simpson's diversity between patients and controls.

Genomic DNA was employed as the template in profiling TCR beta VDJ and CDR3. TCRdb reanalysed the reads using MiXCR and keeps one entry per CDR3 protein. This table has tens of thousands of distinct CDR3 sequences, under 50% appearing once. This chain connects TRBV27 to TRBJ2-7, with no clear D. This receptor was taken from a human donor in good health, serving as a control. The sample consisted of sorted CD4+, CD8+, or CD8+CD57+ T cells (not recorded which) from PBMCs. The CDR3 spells CASSLGSHSYEQYF. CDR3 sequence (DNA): TGTGCCAGCAGTTTGGGTTCCCACTCCTACGAGCAGTACTTC.